This T cell receptor (beta chain) was documented in a study of cytomegalovirus exposure and HLA in healthy donors. CDR3 size: 11 residues. The germline V gene encodes CDR1 MDHEN and CDR2 SYDVKM. Trimming pared 4 bases from V and 5 bases from J, leaving 5 bases between. The PCR had 60 Vbeta and 13 Jbeta primers. The assay was immunoSEQ multiplex PCR, and TCRdb's table has in-frame clones only and misses some. This sample's table has about 110,000 clones. Donors were ostensibly healthy at sampling, although undocumented immune exposures were probable. Broader study findings: There were over 150 TCR beta chains listed as cytomegalovirus-associated. TRBV6-2, TRBV6-3 and some other V segments were excluded as indistinguishable.

On this clone: Its antigen is still unknown.

This clonotype was obtained from a man aged 40-49 years in good health and CMV-seropositive. The sequenced material came from PBMCs. This chain uses TRBV28 with TRBJ2-5; D not resolved. The CDR3 DNA reads as TGTGCCAGCAGTTCCGTCGAGACCCAGTACTTC. Its translation is CASSSVETQYF.